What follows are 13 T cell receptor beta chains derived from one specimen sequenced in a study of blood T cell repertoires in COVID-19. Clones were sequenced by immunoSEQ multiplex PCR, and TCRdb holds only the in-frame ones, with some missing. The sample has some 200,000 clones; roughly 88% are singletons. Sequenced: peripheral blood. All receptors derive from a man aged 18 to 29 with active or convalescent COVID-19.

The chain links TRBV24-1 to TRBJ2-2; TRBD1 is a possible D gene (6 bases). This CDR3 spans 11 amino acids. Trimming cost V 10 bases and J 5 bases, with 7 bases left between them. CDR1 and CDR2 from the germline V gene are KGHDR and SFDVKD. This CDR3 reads CATQGTGELFF. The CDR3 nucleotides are TGTGCCACTCAGGGGACCGGGGAGCTGTTTTTT.

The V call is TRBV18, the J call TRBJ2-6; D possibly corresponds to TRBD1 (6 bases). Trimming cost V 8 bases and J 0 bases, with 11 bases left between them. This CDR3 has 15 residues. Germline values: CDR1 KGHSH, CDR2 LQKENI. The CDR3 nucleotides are TGTGCCAGCCATCAACAGGGCTCTGGGGCCAACGTCCTGACTTTC. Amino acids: CASHQQGSGANVLTF.

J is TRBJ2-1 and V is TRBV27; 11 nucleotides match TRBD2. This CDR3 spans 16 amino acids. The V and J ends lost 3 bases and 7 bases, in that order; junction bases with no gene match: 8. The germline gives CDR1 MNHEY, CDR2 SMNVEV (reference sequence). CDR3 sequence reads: CASSLIAGGPGNEQFF. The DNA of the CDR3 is TGTGCCAGCAGTTTGATAGCGGGAGGGCCTGGGAATGAGCAGTTCTTC.

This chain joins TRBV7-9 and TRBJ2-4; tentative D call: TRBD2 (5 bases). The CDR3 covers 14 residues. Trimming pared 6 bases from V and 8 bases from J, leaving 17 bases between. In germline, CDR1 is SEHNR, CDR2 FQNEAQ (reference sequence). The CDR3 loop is CASRPTMGEDIQYF. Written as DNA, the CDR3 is TGTGCCAGCAGGCCGACAATGGGAGAGGACATTCAGTACTTC.

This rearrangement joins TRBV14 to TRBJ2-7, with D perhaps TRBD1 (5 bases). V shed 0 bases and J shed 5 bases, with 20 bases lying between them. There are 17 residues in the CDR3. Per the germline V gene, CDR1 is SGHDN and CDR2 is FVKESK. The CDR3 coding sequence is TGTGCCAGCAGCCAAGAGTATTTGTTAGGGGCGTTCGACGAGCAGTACTTC. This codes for CASSQEYLLGAFDEQYF. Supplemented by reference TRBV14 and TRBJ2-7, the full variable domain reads EAGVTQFPSHSVIEKGQTVTLRCDPISGHDNLYWYRRVMGKEIKFLLHFVKESKQDESGMPNNRFLAERTGGTYSTLKVQPAELEDSGVYFCASSQEYLLGAFDEQYFGPGTRLTVT.

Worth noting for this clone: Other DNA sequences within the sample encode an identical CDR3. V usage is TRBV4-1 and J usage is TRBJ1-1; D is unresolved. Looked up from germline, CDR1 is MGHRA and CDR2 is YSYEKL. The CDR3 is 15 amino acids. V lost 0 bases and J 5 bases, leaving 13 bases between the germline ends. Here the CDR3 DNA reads TGCGCCAGCAGCCAAGAGGGCGGGGATTATACTGAAGCTTTCTTT. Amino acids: CASSQEGGDYTEAFF.

The CDR3 region is CASSLNRMVGSNQPQHF. CDR3 nucleotide sequence: TGTGCCAGCAGTTTAAACAGGATGGTAGGGAGCAATCAGCCCCAGCATTTT. The rearrangement uses TRBV28 and TRBJ1-5, with D possibly TRBD1 on 5 matching bases. This CDR3 is 17 amino acids long. The V end lost 2 bases, the J end lost 1 base, and 15 bases lay between the germline ends. Germline assignment: CDR1 MDHEN and CDR2 SYDVKM.

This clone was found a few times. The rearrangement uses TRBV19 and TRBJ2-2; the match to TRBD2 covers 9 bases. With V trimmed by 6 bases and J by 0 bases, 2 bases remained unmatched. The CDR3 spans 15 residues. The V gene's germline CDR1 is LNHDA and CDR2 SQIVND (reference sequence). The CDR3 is CASRLAGANTGELFF. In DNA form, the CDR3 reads TGTGCCAGTAGGTTAGCGGGAGCGAACACCGGGGAGCTGTTTTTT.

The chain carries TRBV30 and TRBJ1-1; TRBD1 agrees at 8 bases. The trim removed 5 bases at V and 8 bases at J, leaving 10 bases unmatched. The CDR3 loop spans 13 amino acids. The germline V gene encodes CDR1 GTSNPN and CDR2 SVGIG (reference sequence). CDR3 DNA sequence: TGTGCCTGGGAGGGGCCCGGGACAGGCGAAGCTTTCTTT. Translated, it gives CAWEGPGTGEAFF.

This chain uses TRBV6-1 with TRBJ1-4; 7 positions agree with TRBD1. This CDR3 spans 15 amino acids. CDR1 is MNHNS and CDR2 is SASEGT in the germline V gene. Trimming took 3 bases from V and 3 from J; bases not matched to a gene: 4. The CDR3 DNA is TGTGCCAGCAGTGACCGGGGACAGTCTAATGAAAAACTGTTTTTT. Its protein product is CASSDRGQSNEKLFF.

The CDR3 coding sequence is TGTGCCAGCAGCTTAGTCCCACAGGGGACTGAAGCTTTCTTT. Amino acids: CASSLVPQGTEAFF. The J gene is TRBJ1-1, the V gene TRBV11-2, with 7 nucleotides matching TRBD1. Looked up from germline, CDR1 is SGHAT and CDR2 is FQNNGV. The CDR3 consists of 14 residues. Losses at the gene ends were 1 base for V and 5 bases for J; bases not matched to a gene: 4.

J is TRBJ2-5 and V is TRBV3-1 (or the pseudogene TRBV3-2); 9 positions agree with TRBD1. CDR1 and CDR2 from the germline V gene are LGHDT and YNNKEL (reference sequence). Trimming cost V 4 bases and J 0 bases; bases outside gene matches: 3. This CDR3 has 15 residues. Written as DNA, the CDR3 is TGTGCCAGCAGCCGGACAGGGGTACACCAAGAGACCCAGTACTTC. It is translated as CASSRTGVHQETQYF.

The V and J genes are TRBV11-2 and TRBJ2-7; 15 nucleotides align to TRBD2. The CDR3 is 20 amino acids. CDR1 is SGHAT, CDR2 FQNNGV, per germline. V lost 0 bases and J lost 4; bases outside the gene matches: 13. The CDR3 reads CASSLDIGLAGGPGGYEQYF. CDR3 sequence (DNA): TGTGCCAGCAGCTTAGATATCGGACTAGCGGGAGGGCCTGGAGGTTACGAGCAGTACTTC.